Each of the 15 T cell receptor beta chains below was sequenced from the same sample in a study of cytomegalovirus exposure and HLA in healthy donors. Sequencing was performed with immunoSEQ multiplex PCR; in TCRdb, only in-frame clones are kept and a portion is missing. The sample holds 150,000 to 200,000 clones, about 85% seen once. The sample taken for sequencing was PBMCs. The receptors were gathered from a man aged 18 to 35 in good health and CMV-seropositive.

The V gene is TRBV19, the J gene TRBJ1-2, with D unresolved. The V gene's germline CDR1 is LNHDA and CDR2 SQIVND (reference sequence). CDR3 length equals 12 residues. Trimming took 7 bases from V and 5 from J, leaving 11 bases between them. The CDR3 nucleotides read TGTGCCAGTACCAGAGAGAGGTATGGCTACACCTTC. Its protein is CASTRERYGYTF.

This chain links TRBV29-1 with TRBJ2-7; 8 positions agree with TRBD1. Germline loops: CDR1 SQVTM, CDR2 ANQGSEA. The CDR3 spans 15 residues. V shed 0 bases and J 2 bases; nucleotides not matched to a gene: 6. The CDR3 DNA is TGCAGCGTTGAAGATCCTCGGACAGGGACCTACGAGCAGTACTTC. Translation gives CSVEDPRTGTYEQYF.

This chain connects TRBV4-2 to TRBJ2-7, with TRBD2 matching 7 bases. Germline V gene sequence: CDR1 LGHNA, CDR2 YNFKEQ. V lost 0 bases to trimming and J lost 6 bases; unmatched junction nucleotides: 2. CDR3 length equals 13 residues. CDR3 sequence: CASSQDLAGEQYF. CDR3 bases: TGTGCCAGCAGCCAAGATTTAGCGGGCGAGCAGTACTTC.

CDR3 amino acids: CASSFQGLNEQFF. Written as DNA, the CDR3 is TGTGCCAGCAGCTTCCAGGGCCTCAATGAGCAGTTCTTC. V gene TRBV7-2 combines with J gene TRBJ2-1; weak D call: TRBD1 (5 bases). Trimming shortened V by 3 bases and J by 6 bases, and 9 bases separated the two germline ends. This CDR3 spans 13 amino acids. CDR1 is SGHTA and CDR2 is FQGNSA in the germline V gene.

The rearrangement links TRBV11-3 to TRBJ1-1; 8 positions match TRBD1. CDR1 and CDR2 (germline): SGHNT, YENEEA. This CDR3 region has 16 residues. V was pared by 4 bases and J by 0 bases, with 7 bases of the junction left unmatched. The CDR3, as DNA: TGTGCCAGCAGCTCCGGACAGGGAGAGCTGAACACTGAAGCTTTCTTT. Its protein is CASSSGQGELNTEAFF.

V gene TRBV5-8 combines with J gene TRBJ2-3, with unresolved D. V gave up 0 bases and J gave up 0 bases, with 11 bases separating them. The CDR3 loop spans 16 amino acids. Per the germline V gene, CDR1 is SGHTS and CDR2 is YDEGEE. CDR3 sequence (DNA): TGTGCCAGCAGCTTGGGACTGTATCCTAGCACAGATACGCAGTATTTT. It codes for CASSLGLYPSTDTQYF.

The chain combines TRBV11-2 with TRBJ2-2; 11 bases align to TRBD2. This CDR3 is 18 amino acids long. In germline, CDR1 is SGHAT, CDR2 FQNNGV. The V and J ends lost 4 bases and 4 bases, in that order; junction bases with no gene match: 11. CDR3 sequence (DNA): TGTGCCAGCAGCTCGAGACTAGCGGGGACCGTGCCCACCGGGGAGCTGTTTTTT. Translated: CASSSRLAGTVPTGELFF.

The V gene is TRBV19, the J gene TRBJ1-5; TRBD1 matches at 9 bases. The CDR3 loop spans 15 amino acids. CDR1 and CDR2 (germline): LNHDA, SQIVND (reference sequence). V lost 3 bases, J lost 5 bases, and 5 bases stayed unmatched. The CDR3 sequence is CASSMDRGRDQPQHF. The CDR3 DNA reads TGTGCCAGTAGTATGGACAGGGGAAGGGATCAGCCCCAGCATTTT.

CDR3: CASSVGQGDQPQHF. CDR3 DNA sequence: TGCGCCAGCAGCGTGGGACAGGGCGATCAGCCCCAGCATTTT. The V gene is TRBV5-1, the J gene TRBJ1-5, with 9 bases fitting TRBD1. This CDR3 is built from 14 residues. The junction had 4 bases not matched to a gene; V was cut back by 4 bases and J by 5 bases. Germline CDR1 and CDR2: SGHRS and YFSETQ. The whole variable domain, filled in from reference TRBV5-1 and TRBJ1-5, reads KAGVTQTPRYLIKTRGQQVTLSCSPISGHRSVSWYQQTPGQGLQFLFEYFSETQRNKGNFPGRFSGRQFSNSRSEMNVSTLELGDSALYLCASSVGQGDQPQHFGDGTRLSIL.

The V gene is TRBV7-6, the J gene TRBJ2-7; 10 bases align to TRBD1. V lost 4 bases, J lost 6 bases, and 9 bases stayed unmatched. The length of the CDR3 is 15 residues. Germline V lookup: CDR1 SGHVS, CDR2 FNYEAQ. CDR3 in amino acids: CASSSRSGTGAEQYF. The CDR3, as DNA: TGTGCCAGCAGCTCTCGTTCCGGGACAGGGGCCGAGCAGTACTTC.

The chain has TRBV9 and TRBJ2-7; 11 bases align to TRBD2. The CDR3 length is 16 residues. The germline gives CDR1 SGDLS, CDR2 YYNGEE. V trimming: 3 bases; J trimming: 1 base; junction bases outside the gene matches: 6. CDR3 nucleotides: TGTGCCAGCAGCGAGGGACTAGCGGATTTATCCTACGAGCAGTACTTC. Translation gives CASSEGLADLSYEQYF.

The rearrangement links TRBV2 to TRBJ2-1; 13 bases fit TRBD2. CDR3 length: 15 residues. Germline V gene data show CDR1 as SNHLY and CDR2 as FYNNEI. J was trimmed by 7 bases and V by 4 bases; bases with no gene match: 4. CDR3 residues: CASSVGTSGINEQFF. The CDR3 nucleotides read TGTGCCAGCAGTGTTGGGACTAGCGGGATAAATGAGCAGTTCTTC.

The CDR3 coding sequence is TGTGCCGGGGAGGTTTTTTCTGGCACTGAAGCTTTCTTT. Its translation: CAGEVFSGTEAFF. The chain is built from TRBV30 and TRBJ1-1; D is unclear. Germline lookup yields CDR1 GTSNPN and CDR2 SVGIG (reference sequence). The CDR3 is made up of 13 amino acids. Trimming removed 8 bases at V and 4 bases at J, with 17 bases between.

The chain uses TRBV4-1 and TRBJ2-1, with a weak D call TRBD2 (6 bases). Looked up from germline, CDR1 is MGHRA and CDR2 is YSYEKL. With 3 bases removed from V and 7 bases from J, the gap between germline ends came to 22 bases. There are 17 residues in the CDR3. The CDR3 is CASSQGVQRVTKNEQFF. As DNA, the CDR3 is TGCGCCAGCAGCCAGGGCGTCCAGCGGGTGACCAAAAATGAGCAGTTCTTC.

This chain joins TRBV5-6 and TRBJ1-3; no definite D call. The CDR3 spans 15 residues. Germline V CDR1 and CDR2: SGHDT, YYEEEE. V lost 0 bases and J 0 bases, leaving 7 bases between the germline ends. The CDR3 sequence: CASSLEYSSGNTIYF. Here the CDR3 DNA reads TGTGCCAGCAGCTTGGAGTACAGCTCTGGAAACACCATATATTTT.